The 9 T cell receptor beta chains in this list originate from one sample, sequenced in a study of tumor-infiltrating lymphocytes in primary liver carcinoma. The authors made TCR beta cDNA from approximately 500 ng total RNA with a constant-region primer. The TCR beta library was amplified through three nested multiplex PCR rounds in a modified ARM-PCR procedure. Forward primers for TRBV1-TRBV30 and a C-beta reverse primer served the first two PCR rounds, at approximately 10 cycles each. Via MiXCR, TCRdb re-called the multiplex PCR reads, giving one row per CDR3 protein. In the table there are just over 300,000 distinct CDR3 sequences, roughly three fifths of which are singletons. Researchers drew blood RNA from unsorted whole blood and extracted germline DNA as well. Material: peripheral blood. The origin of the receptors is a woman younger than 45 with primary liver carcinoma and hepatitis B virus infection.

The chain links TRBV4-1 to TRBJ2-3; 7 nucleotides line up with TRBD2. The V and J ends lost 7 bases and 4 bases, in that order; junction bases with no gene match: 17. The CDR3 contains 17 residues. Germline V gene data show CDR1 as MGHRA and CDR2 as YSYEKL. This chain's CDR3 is CASNPLGEGRDADTQYF. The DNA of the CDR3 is TGCGCCAGCAATCCACTGGGGGAGGGCCGAGATGCAGATACGCAGTATTTT.

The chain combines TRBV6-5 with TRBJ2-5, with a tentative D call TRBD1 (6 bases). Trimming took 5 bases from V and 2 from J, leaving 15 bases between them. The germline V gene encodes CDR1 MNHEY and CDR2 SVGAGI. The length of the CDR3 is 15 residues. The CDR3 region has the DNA TGTGCCAGCAGTAGACGACCGACAGGTCAAGAGACCCAGTACTTC. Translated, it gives CASSRRPTGQETQYF.

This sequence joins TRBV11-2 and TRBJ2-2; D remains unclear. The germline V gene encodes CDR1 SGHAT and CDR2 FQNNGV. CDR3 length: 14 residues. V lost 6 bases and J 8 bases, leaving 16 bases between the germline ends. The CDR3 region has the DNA TGTGCCAGCAGGGATGATCTCGGCACAGGGGAGCTGTTTTTT. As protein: CASRDDLGTGELFF.

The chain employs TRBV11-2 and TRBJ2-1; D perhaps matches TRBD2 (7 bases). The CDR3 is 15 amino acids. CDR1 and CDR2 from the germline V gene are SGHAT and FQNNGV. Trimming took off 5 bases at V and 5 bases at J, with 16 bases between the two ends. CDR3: CASSLNKGGHNEQFF. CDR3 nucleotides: TGTGCCAGCAGCCTGAACAAGGGGGGGCACAATGAGCAGTTCTTC. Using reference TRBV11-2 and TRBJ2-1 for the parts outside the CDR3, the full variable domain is EAGVAQSPRYKIIEKRQSVAFWCNPISGHATLYWYQQILGQGPKLLIQFQNNGVVDDSQLPKDRFSAERLKGVDSTLKIQPAKLEDSAVYLCASSLNKGGHNEQFFGPGTRLTVL.

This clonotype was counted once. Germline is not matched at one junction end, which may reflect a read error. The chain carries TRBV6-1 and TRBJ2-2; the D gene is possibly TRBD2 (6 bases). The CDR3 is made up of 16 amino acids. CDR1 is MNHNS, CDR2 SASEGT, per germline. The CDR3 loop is CTSSEPGGRSEGELFF. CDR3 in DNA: TGTACCAGCAGTGAACCTGGGGGGAGATCAGAGGGGGAGCTGTTTTTT.

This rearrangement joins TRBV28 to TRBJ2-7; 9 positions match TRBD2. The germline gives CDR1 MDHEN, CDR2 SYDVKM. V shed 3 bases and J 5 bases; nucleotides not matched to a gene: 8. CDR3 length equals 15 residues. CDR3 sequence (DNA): TGTGCCAGCAGTTTGCGGCTAGCGGGACTCAACGAGCAGTACTTC. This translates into CASSLRLAGLNEQYF.

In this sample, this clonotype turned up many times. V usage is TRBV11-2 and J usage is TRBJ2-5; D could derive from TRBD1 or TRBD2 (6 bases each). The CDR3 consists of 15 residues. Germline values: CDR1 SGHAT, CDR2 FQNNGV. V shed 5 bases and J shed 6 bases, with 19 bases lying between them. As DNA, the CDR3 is TGTGCCAGCAGCCTCGGGGGCCCCTCGGGGAAGACCCAGTACTTC. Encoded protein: CASSLGGPSGKTQYF. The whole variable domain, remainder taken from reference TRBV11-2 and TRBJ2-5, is EAGVAQSPRYKIIEKRQSVAFWCNPISGHATLYWYQQILGQGPKLLIQFQNNGVVDDSQLPKDRFSAERLKGVDSTLKIQPAKLEDSAVYLCASSLGGPSGKTQYFGPGTRLLVL.

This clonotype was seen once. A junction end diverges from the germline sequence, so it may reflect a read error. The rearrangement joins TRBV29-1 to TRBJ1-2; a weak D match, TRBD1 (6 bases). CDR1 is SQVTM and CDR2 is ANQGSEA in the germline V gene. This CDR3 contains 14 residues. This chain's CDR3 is CSVVRTVNSGGYTF. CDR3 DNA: TGCAGTGTTGTTAGGACAGTGAACTCGGGTGGCTACACCTTC.

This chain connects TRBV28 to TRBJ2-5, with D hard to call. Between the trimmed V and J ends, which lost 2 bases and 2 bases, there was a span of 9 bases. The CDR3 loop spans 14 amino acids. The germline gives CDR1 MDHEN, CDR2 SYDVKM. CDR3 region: CASSLPGRQETQYF. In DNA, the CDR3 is TGTGCCAGCAGTTTACCCGGACGTCAAGAGACCCAGTACTTC.